These 26 T cell receptor beta chains originate from one sample sequenced in a study of T cell responses to AZD1222 COVID-19 vaccine (dated by TCRdb to about 2021). This specimen's time point label, per the study, means: baseline before first vaccination. Receptors were amplified or captured by the immunoSEQ multiplex PCR assay. In its TCRdb copy, this immuneACCESS table keeps in-frame sequences only and misses some clones. Where compared with another copy, unresolved V genes explain less than half of these, and the others have no known cause. The sample records about 57,000 clones, around 86% of which are singletons. The ten biggest clones cover roughly 19% of the sample. This sample comprised peripheral blood, obtained on day 0 of AZD1222 vaccination. The receptor set was obtained from an adult in good health.

The V call is TRBV11-2, the J call TRBJ2-3; 16 bases fit TRBD2. The CDR3 extends over 16 amino acids. CDR1 and CDR2 from the germline V gene are SGHAT and FQNNGV. V trimming: 5 bases; J trimming: 4 bases; junction bases outside the gene matches: 3. As DNA, the CDR3 is TGTGCCAGCAGCCCTGGGACTAGCGGGGGGGCAGATACGCAGTATTTT. This sequence encodes CASSPGTSGGADTQYF.

This chain connects TRBV12-5 to TRBJ1-5, with 9 bases aligning to TRBD1. J lost 2 bases, V lost 4 bases, and 3 bases had no gene match. Germline loops: CDR1 LGHNT, CDR2 FRNRAP. The CDR3 totals 15 residues. CDR3 sequence (DNA): TGTGCTAGTGGTTCGGGACAGGGTGGCAATCAGCCCCAGCATTTT. It yields the protein CASGSGQGGNQPQHF.

Judged by abundance, this clone is medium-sized. The J gene is TRBJ2-7, the V gene TRBV18; 7 bases are a match to TRBD1. This CDR3 comprises 17 residues. V shed 4 bases and J 1 base; nucleotides not matched to a gene: 13. Germline V gives CDR1 KGHSH, CDR2 LQKENI. In nucleotides, the CDR3 is TGTGCCAGCTCACGCCAGACAGGGACGGCAAATTCCTACGAGCAGTACTTC. Its protein is CASSRQTGTANSYEQYF.

The V gene is TRBV18, the J gene TRBJ2-7; a possible D gene is TRBD2 (5 bases). CDR1 and CDR2 (germline): KGHSH, LQKENI. V lost 2 bases to trimming and J lost 2 bases, with 16 bases between them. The CDR3 has 16 residues. DNA of the CDR3: TGTGCCAGCTCACCAAGACAAAGGACTCGTACCTACGAGCAGTACTTC. Translating gives CASSPRQRTRTYEQYF.

This rearrangement joins TRBV7-2 to TRBJ2-4; 7 bases align to TRBD2. This CDR3 is 13 amino acids long. V gave up 4 bases and J gave up 9 bases; unmatched junction bases: 6. CDR1 and CDR2 from the germline V gene are SGHTA and FQGNSA. The CDR3 DNA reads as TGTGCCAGCAGCTCATCCCCTAGCGGCATTCAGTACTTC. Its protein product is CASSSSPSGIQYF.

This chain links TRBV10-3 with TRBJ1-1; D possibly corresponds to TRBD1 (5 bases). V was clipped by 8 bases and J by 1 base, with 11 bases between them. Per the germline V gene, CDR1 is ENHRY and CDR2 is SYGVKD. CDR3 length: 13 amino acids. The CDR3: CAIGRAGNTEAFF. CDR3 bases: TGTGCCATCGGCAGGGCGGGGAACACTGAAGCTTTCTTT.

J is TRBJ1-3 and V is TRBV29-1; 7 bases map to TRBD1. V was pared by 2 bases and J by 2 bases, with 0 bases of the junction left unmatched. The germline CDR1 and CDR2 sequences are SQVTM and ANQGSEA. There are 13 residues in the CDR3. CDR3 bases: TGCAGCGTTGAACAGGGGGCTGGAAACACCATATATTTT. This gives the protein CSVEQGAGNTIYF.

Only one count was recorded for this clone. This chain connects TRBV14 to TRBJ1-2; 7 nucleotides line up with TRBD1. The germline V gene has CDR1 SGHDN and CDR2 FVKESK. This CDR3 spans 16 amino acids. The V and J ends lost 0 bases and 4 bases, in that order; junction bases with no gene match: 8. CDR3: CASSQDTRWTGYGYTF. In DNA, the CDR3 is TGTGCCAGCAGCCAAGATACCCGTTGGACAGGCTATGGCTACACCTTC.

This clone appeared a single time. The rearrangement joins TRBV24-1 to TRBJ1-1, with TRBD1 as a possible D gene (5 bases). CDR3 length: 14 residues. Trimming left V 8 bases short and J 2 bases short, with 14 bases between. CDR1 KGHDR and CDR2 SFDVKD come from the germline V gene. The CDR3 DNA reads as TGTGCCACCACCCACGGGAGGGGAAACACTGAAGCTTTCTTT. Translated: CATTHGRGNTEAFF.

The chain carries TRBV10-3 and TRBJ2-5; D may be TRBD1 or TRBD2 (5 bases each). The length of the CDR3 is 14 residues. V was pared by 2 bases and J by 5 bases, with 12 bases between. From germline, CDR1 is ENHRY and CDR2 SYGVKD. The CDR3 region is CAISENLAGETQYF. In DNA form, the CDR3 reads TGTGCCATCAGTGAGAATCTAGCAGGGGAGACCCAGTACTTC.

The rearrangement joins TRBV18 to TRBJ1-6; D gene ambiguous. This CDR3 is built from 14 residues. CDR1 is KGHSH and CDR2 is LQKENI in the germline V gene. Trimming took 6 bases from V and 4 from J, leaving 10 bases between them. CDR3: CASSPLEYNSPLHF. CDR3 nucleotides: TGTGCCAGCTCCCCCCTTGAGTATAATTCACCCCTCCACTTT.

This clone was seen more than once but under ten times. This chain joins TRBV9 and TRBJ1-6; no clear D gene. The germline V gene encodes CDR1 SGDLS and CDR2 YYNGEE. The CDR3 length is 13 residues. Trimming stripped 0 bases from V and 7 bases from J, with 5 bases between. The CDR3 reads CASSVDPNSPLHF. The CDR3 DNA sequence: TGTGCCAGCAGCGTAGATCCGAATTCACCCCTCCACTTT.

The V and J genes are TRBV19 and TRBJ1-2, with 12 bases identical to TRBD1. The ends lost 7 bases at V and 4 bases at J; junction bases unmatched: 25. This CDR3 comprises 21 residues. Germline values: CDR1 LNHDA, CDR2 SQIVND (reference sequence). The CDR3 region is CASTYAGGTPGQGASGYGYTF. The CDR3 DNA follows: TGTGCCAGTACTTACGCCGGGGGCACCCCGGGACAGGGGGCTTCCGGCTATGGCTACACCTTC. Based on the CDR3 plus reference TRBV19 and TRBJ1-2, the full variable domain is DGGITQSPKYLFRKEGQNVTLSCEQNLNHDAMYWYRQDPGQGLRLIYYSQIVNDFQKGDIAEGYSVSREKKESFPLTVTSAQKNPTAFYLCASTYAGGTPGQGASGYGYTFGSGTRLTVV.

V gene TRBV29-1 combines with J gene TRBJ1-2, with a tentative D call TRBD1 (6 bases). This CDR3 spans 13 amino acids. Germline V gene sequence: CDR1 SQVTM, CDR2 ANQGSEA. V lost 7 bases to trimming and J lost 3 bases, with 15 bases between them. CDR3 coding DNA: TGCAGCGCCTCAGAACAGGGCTACTATGGCTACACCTTC. It encodes CSASEQGYYGYTF.

This rearrangement joins TRBV28 to TRBJ2-7; TRBD1 matches 8 bases. This CDR3 spans 14 amino acids. Germline lookup yields CDR1 MDHEN and CDR2 SYDVKM. The V segment lost 8 bases and the J segment 3 bases; nucleotides outside the gene matches: 9. The DNA for the CDR3 is TGTGCCAGCGGAGGTGCAGGGACAGGCTACGAGCAGTACTTC. Amino acids: CASGGAGTGYEQYF.

V and J are TRBV6-5 and TRBJ2-5; D may match TRBD1 or TRBD2 (5 bases each). CDR3 length: 13 amino acids. In germline, CDR1 is MNHEY, CDR2 SVGAGI. Deletions cut 3 bases from V and 5 bases from J, with 10 bases between. The CDR3: CASSYGGGETQYF. The DNA for the CDR3 is TGTGCCAGCAGTTATGGGGGTGGGGAGACCCAGTACTTC.

The chain uses TRBV20-1 and TRBJ2-1, with D tentatively TRBD2 (6 bases). Trimming stripped 3 bases from V and 10 bases from J, with 16 bases between. This CDR3 comprises 13 residues. Germline CDR1 and CDR2: DFQATT and SNEGSKA (reference sequence). Here the CDR3 reads CSASPGGRKEQFF. The CDR3 nucleotides read TGCAGTGCTAGTCCTGGGGGGAGGAAGGAGCAGTTCTTC.

This chain links TRBV30 with TRBJ1-4; D perhaps matches TRBD1 (6 bases). Trimming took 3 bases from V and 7 from J, leaving 9 bases between them. Germline loops: CDR1 GTSNPN, CDR2 SVGIG (reference sequence). The CDR3 totals 12 residues. CDR3 nucleotides: TGTGCCTGGAGAAAGGACAGTGAAAAACTGTTTTTT. This sequence encodes CAWRKDSEKLFF.

With respect to this clone: Other DNA sequences in this specimen translate into the identical CDR3. V gene TRBV5-1 combines with J gene TRBJ2-7; tentatively, D is TRBD1 (6 bases). V lost 0 bases to trimming and J lost 3 bases, with 10 bases between them. The CDR3 is 14 amino acids. Per germline, CDR1 SGHRS and CDR2 YFSETQ. The CDR3 loop reads CASSLAGANYEQYF. The CDR3 nucleotides are TGCGCCAGCAGCTTGGCAGGGGCGAACTACGAGCAGTACTTC. Based on the CDR3 plus reference TRBV5-1 and TRBJ2-7, the full variable domain is KAGVTQTPRYLIKTRGQQVTLSCSPISGHRSVSWYQQTPGQGLQFLFEYFSETQRNKGNFPGRFSGRQFSNSRSEMNVSTLELGDSALYLCASSLAGANYEQYFGPGTRLTVT.

The chain joins TRBV5-6 to TRBJ1-5; the D gene is possibly TRBD1 (5 bases). Germline V lookup: CDR1 SGHDT, CDR2 YYEEEE. The CDR3 consists of 13 residues. Trimming stripped 4 bases from V and 7 bases from J, with 12 bases between. The CDR3 loop is CASSGGVLQPQHF. Written as DNA, the CDR3 is TGTGCCAGCAGCGGAGGGGTCCTCCAGCCCCAGCATTTT. Looking up the rest from reference TRBV5-6 and TRBJ1-5 gives the full variable domain: DAGVTQSPTHLIKTRGQQVTLRCSPKSGHDTVSWYQQALGQGPQFIFQYYEEEERQRGNFPDRFSGHQFPNYSSELNVNALLLGDSALYLCASSGGVLQPQHFGDGTRLSIL.

The J gene is TRBJ2-2, the V gene TRBV6-5, with TRBD1 matching over 9 bases. There are 14 residues in the CDR3. V shed 5 bases and J 5 bases; nucleotides not matched to a gene: 3. The germline V gene encodes CDR1 MNHEY and CDR2 SVGAGI. The CDR3 here is CASSRTGVTGELFF. CDR3 nucleotide sequence: TGTGCCAGCAGTAGGACAGGGGTGACCGGGGAGCTGTTTTTT.

Only a few counts were recorded for this clone. The rearrangement uses TRBV24-1 and TRBJ1-5, with 7 bases identical to TRBD1. The germline CDR1 and CDR2 sequences are KGHDR and SFDVKD. V dropped 4 bases and J dropped 7; count of bases not matched to a gene: 6. The CDR3 contains 14 residues. CDR3 coding DNA: TGTGCCACCAGTGAAGGGGGCGCGGTACAGCCCCAGCATTTT. Translated, it gives CATSEGGAVQPQHF.

This sequence joins TRBV6-5 and TRBJ1-2; 7 bases line up with TRBD1. CDR1 is MNHEY, CDR2 SVGAGI, per germline. The CDR3 is made up of 14 amino acids. The V and J ends lost 0 bases and 11 bases, in that order; junction bases with no gene match: 9. The CDR3 DNA is TGTGCCAGCAGTTACTCCCGGGACAGTCGGTCGTACACCTTC. Translating gives CASSYSRDSRSYTF.

The CDR3 DNA sequence: TGTGCCAGCAGGCCCGCAGGGAATGCTGGAAACACCATATATTTT. It encodes CASRPAGNAGNTIYF. The rearrangement joins TRBV6-5 to TRBJ1-3; a weak D match, TRBD1 (5 bases). The germline CDR1 and CDR2 sequences are MNHEY and SVGAGI. This CDR3 has 15 residues. V was pared by 6 bases and J by 2 bases, with 14 bases between.

V usage is TRBV9 and J usage is TRBJ1-6; D is uncertain. V was shortened by 7 bases and J by 7 bases, with 18 bases between the two germline ends. Germline V gene data show CDR1 as SGDLS and CDR2 as YYNGEE. The CDR3 covers 15 residues. The CDR3 is CASSGGGPGNSPLHF. CDR3 bases: TGTGCCAGCTCGGGCGGAGGCCCGGGGAATTCACCCCTCCACTTT.

The rearrangement uses TRBV9 and TRBJ2-7; D possibly corresponds to TRBD1 (5 bases). The V end was cut by 6 bases, the J end by 1 base, with 14 bases between. The CDR3 runs to 14 residues. Germline lookup yields CDR1 SGDLS and CDR2 YYNGEE. CDR3 protein: CASTDITGSYEQYF. The CDR3 DNA reads TGTGCCAGCACCGACATTACAGGTTCCTACGAGCAGTACTTC.